Below, 10 T cell receptor beta chains from the same sample are listed, as sequenced in a study of blood T cells in healthy people across ages. Using a J-beta primer mix together with a sample-barcoded 5' primer, a second PCR was run for about 7 to 12 cycles. TCRdb processed the 5' RACE reads anew with MiXCR; each CDR3 protein has one entry. The sample shows fewer than 1,200,000 distinct CDR3 sequences, roughly 24% of them seen only once. This sample also appeared in a second study, on T cells of mothers and their children.

The sequenced material came from blood. These receptors all come from a girl aged 2-9 years in good health.

In its sample, this clonotype was seen once. V is TRBV20-1 and J is TRBJ1-2; 10 nucleotides agree with TRBD1. V lost 6 bases, J lost 5 bases, and 6 bases stayed unmatched. The CDR3 totals 13 residues. Germline V gene data show CDR1 as DFQATT and CDR2 as SNEGSKA (reference sequence). As DNA, the CDR3 is TGCAGTGCCCGGGACAGGGGTGGGTATGGCTACACCTTC. Amino acid sequence: CSARDRGGYGYTF.

The chain uses TRBV2 and TRBJ2-1; D not resolved. Germline CDR1 is SNHLY and CDR2 is FYNNEI. This CDR3 spans 12 amino acids. The V and J ends lost 6 bases and 9 bases respectively, with 12 bases between them. The CDR3 DNA sequence: TGTGCCAGCAGCGGCCTTGGGTCTGAGCAGTTCTTC. This gives the protein CASSGLGSEQFF.

This clonotype was observed a handful of times. The chain carries TRBV12-3 or TRBV12-4 and TRBJ2-7; D possibly uses TRBD1 or TRBD2 (5 bases each). V shed 6 bases and J shed 0 bases, with 15 bases lying between them. This CDR3 spans 15 amino acids. In nucleotides, the CDR3 is TGTGCCAGCAGGCCCGGGACCTACGACTCCTACGAGCAGTACTTC. Translated, it gives CASRPGTYDSYEQYF.

Worth noting for this clonotype: At one end the junction does not follow the germline gene, possibly because of a read error. The chain has TRBV7-7 and TRBJ2-1; possibly TRBD2 for D (5 bases). The CDR3 consists of 16 residues. Germline CDR1 reads SSHAT; CDR2 reads FNYEAQ (reference sequence). In DNA, the CDR3 is TGTGCTAGCAGCACATCGAGGTTTGGGAGCTACAATGAGCAGTTCTTC. It is translated as CASSTSRFGSYNEQFF.

About this clonotype itself: One junction end disagrees with the germline gene, perhaps due to a read error. The chain recombines TRBV29-1 with TRBJ2-4, with 7 bases matching TRBD1. The germline V gene has CDR1 SQVTM and CDR2 ANQGSEA. The CDR3 has 14 amino acids. The CDR3 DNA follows: TGCAGCGCCACAGGGGCAGGGCCCAAAGACATTCAGTACTTC. Translating it yields CSATGAGPKDIQYF.

V and J are TRBV20-1 and TRBJ2-5; no reliable D call. The CDR3 runs to 12 residues. Per the germline V gene, CDR1 is DFQATT and CDR2 is SNEGSKA (reference sequence). The V gene lost 4 bases and the J gene lost 2 bases, with 8 bases spanning the gap. CDR3 protein: CSATEIQETQYF. For the CDR3, the DNA is TGCAGTGCTACGGAGATACAAGAGACCCAGTACTTC.

The rearrangement links TRBV24-1 to TRBJ1-1; no reliable D call. This CDR3 is 13 amino acids long. V was pared by 1 base and J by 1 base, with 3 bases between. Germline CDR1 reads KGHDR; CDR2 reads SFDVKD. The CDR3 coding sequence is TGTGCCACCAGTGATTTTGGGAACACTGAAGCTTTCTTT. Encoded protein: CATSDFGNTEAFF.

The chain carries TRBV21-1 and TRBJ1-2; TRBD1 is taken as the D call from the table, unchecked against the DNA. TRBV21-1 is deemed a pseudogene. The CDR3 consists of 20 residues. In DNA form, the CDR3 reads TGTGCCAGCAGCGCCCAGCGGCGGGGAACGGGACAGGGGGCGCGATATGGCTACACCTTC. It yields the protein CASSAQRRGTGQGARYGYTF.

The chain combines TRBV29-1 with TRBJ2-5, with no clear D. The CDR3 spans 12 residues. With 7 bases removed from V and 0 bases from J, the gap between germline ends came to 9 bases. Germline CDR1 is SQVTM and CDR2 is ANQGSEA. The CDR3 nucleotides read TGCAGCGGCAGCCGGGACCAAGAGACCCAGTACTTC. Translated, it gives CSGSRDQETQYF.

This clonotype was seen a handful of times. The V and J genes are TRBV2 and TRBJ1-4; D call uncertain. V dropped 3 bases and J dropped 0 bases, with 11 bases sitting between them. Germline V CDR1 and CDR2: SNHLY, FYNNEI. The CDR3 length is 16 residues. The CDR3 DNA reads as TGTGCCAGCAGTGATACAATAGTTGCAACTAATGAAAAACTGTTTTTT. Translated, it gives CASSDTIVATNEKLFF. The full variable domain, in which reference TRBV2 and TRBJ1-4 provide the parts outside the CDR3, is EPEVTQTPSHQVTQMGQEVILRCVPISNHLYFYWYRQILGQKVEFLVSFYNNEISEKSEIFDDQFSVERPDGSNFTLKIRSTKLEDSAMYFCASSDTIVATNEKLFFGSGTQLSVL.